The entry below gives a single T cell receptor (beta chain) sequence along with its context. Antigen: not known. The source of the PBMCs was approximately 10 ml of fresh peripheral blood. The CDR3 runs 13 residues. Germline V gives CDR1 LNHNV, CDR2 YYDKDF (reference sequence). Trimming stripped 1 base from V and 6 bases from J, with 9 bases between. Regions amplified from RNA transcripts were the TCR beta CDR3 regions. A set of HTBI primers served as the primers for a first-round RT-PCR of the TCR CDR3. MiXCR, applied by TCRdb to the multiplex PCR reads, yields one record per CDR3 protein. The profile covers 400,000 to 550,000 distinct CDR3 sequences, with around 24% appearing a single time and about 11% taken by the ten largest. The source of the sample is a study of T cells in Graves' hyperthyroidism and ophthalmopathy. Regarding the study as a whole: Most thyroid-expanded clonotypes above 0.001 were also found in blood. The model made its ophthalmopathy prediction, and onset followed a median 6.5 months later.

Sequenced input: blood. The TCR was taken from a woman aged 25-40 years with Graves' ophthalmopathy. The rearrangement links TRBV15 to TRBJ1-1; D possibly corresponds to TRBD1 (5 bases). CDR3 DNA: TGTGCCACCAGCAGAGTCCGGGGGGCTGAAGCTTTCTTT. Translation gives CATSRVRGAEAFF.